This TCR beta chain came from a study of T cell clones after liver transplantation (dated by TCRdb to the late 2010s). Looking at the study overall: The samples were obtained from ITN030ST, a randomized trial that attempted immunosuppression withdrawal within 2 years after liver transplantation. Donor-reactive T cell clones were identified by TCRbeta sequencing after a pre-transplant mixed lymphocyte reaction and then tracked in post-transplant blood. As an antigen-independent comparator for donor-reactive sequences, third party-reactive TCRbeta sequences were also identified from pre-transplant MLRs. Of the eight recipients, a few were HCV-positive, while the remaining recipients had been transplanted for non-autoimmune, non-viral indications. Subjects received no induction therapy and standard immunosuppression until randomization at 12-24 months post-transplant. Tolerance was defined as complete immunosuppression withdrawal for at least one year with no rise in liver enzymes beyond twice the upper limit of normal. Blood samples were taken pre-transplant, pre-randomization before withdrawal, and post-randomization after full withdrawal or failed withdrawal. Of the 8 liver transplant recipients making up the studied cohort, 3 were classified as tolerant and 5 as non-tolerant.

The study at large found these results: Donor-reactive sequences decreased more than third party-reactive sequences, which suggests partial antigen-specific deletion that was not related to withdrawal success. The conclusions were considered preliminary, being limited by small, heterogeneous patient numbers and non-standardized post-transplant time points. Without allograft tissue specimens, donor-reactive T cells may have migrated into the graft rather than being deleted. A significant post-transplant decrease in circulating donor-reactive CD4 TCRbeta sequences was observed in most of the 8 subjects, irrespective of tolerance or HCV status. In two subjects, low numbers of available donor cells limited the measurable donor-reactive repertoire. After accounting for repertoire turnover, donor-reactive detection was significantly reduced in 7 of 8 subjects for CD4 and 8 of 8 for CD8.

Frozen genomic DNA underwent high-throughput TCRbeta CDR3 sequencing by immunoSEQ, including PCR amplification, mapping, bias correction and internal controls. Regarding the original processing steps: Only productive rearrangements were retained, and each unique TCRbeta sequence was defined by its CDR3 nucleotide sequence together with its V and J gene. A sequence counted as donor-reactive only if the sequence showed at least 5-fold expansion in CFSE-low cells compared with unstimulated pre-transplant cells and had a frequency of at least 0.01%. To ensure at least 90% detection power, minimum frequency thresholds were set for each subject based on that subject's lowest-template unstimulated sample. Jensen-Shannon divergence between the top 1000 TCRbeta sequences post-transplant and pre-transplant was used to measure repertoire turnover. Changes in detection of donor-reactive sequences were assessed with two-sided Fisher's exact tests. TCRdb holds this immuneACCESS table with in-frame rearrangements only. Some clones are missing; in checked studies, unresolved V genes explain under half, and the rest has no known cause. D and trimming were read from the DNA, whereas the V and J calls and clone size are those reported in that table. This sample is represented by over 90,000 clones; under 90% of them were singletons. The ten largest make up approximately 2.8% of the sample.

Counted from cysteine to phenylalanine, this CDR3 has 17 amino acids. Kept here is only the CDR3 DNA, which spans 51 bases and is read in frame from base 1. V trim: 0 bases; J trim: 3 bases; unmatched bases: 4. The germline V gene gives CDR1 as KGHSH and CDR2 as LQKENI. Thawed unstimulated PBMCs were stained for CD3, CD4 and CD8 and FACS-sorted into CD3+CD4+ and CD3+CD8+ populations. Each of the 8 studied subjects was randomized to immunosuppression withdrawal. Genomic DNA was isolated with the Qiagen DNeasy Blood and Tissue Kit. With respect to this clone: Its antigen is not yet known. Per-nucleotide qualities are absent, and no much larger clonotype sits a single base away.

The source material was CD4+ T cells from blood, sampled around 44 months after liver transplant. The receptor comes from a human patient who received a liver transplant. Some T cells may be donor cells from the graft after a transplant. The receptor chain draws on TRBV18 and TRBJ2-7, with 14 bases matching TRBD2. The DNA reads TGTGCCAGCTCACCACCTCTAGGGACTAGCGGGGGCTACGAGCAGTACTTC. Its translation reads: CASSPPLGTSGGYEQYF.